Each of the 13 T cell receptor beta chains below was sequenced from the same sample in a study of blood T cells in healthy people across ages. A second about 7 to 11 cycle PCR used barcoded and J-beta primers. From the 5' RACE reads, TCRdb called clonotypes with MiXCR, one entry per CDR3 protein. The sample holds approximately 350,000 distinct CDR3 sequences; 45% to 60% are singletons and the top ten take approximately 51%. The sequenced sample consisted of blood. These receptor sequences come from a man aged 55 to 70 in good health.

This clonotype appeared a few times. The V gene is TRBV16, the J gene TRBJ1-5; D remains unclear. The CDR3 runs to 14 residues. From germline, CDR1 is KGHSY and CDR2 FQNENV. The V gene lost 0 bases and the J gene lost 7 bases, with 10 bases spanning the gap. CDR3 residues: CASSQSGPWQPQHF. CDR3 nucleotide sequence: TGTGCCAGCAGCCAATCTGGCCCCTGGCAGCCCCAGCATTTT.

This rearrangement joins TRBV7-2 to TRBJ2-1; D is undetermined. Germline CDR1 SGHTA, CDR2 FQGNSA. The CDR3 totals 13 residues. V was pared by 3 bases and J by 5 bases, with 8 bases between. The CDR3 sequence is CASSFMGNNEQFF. DNA of the CDR3: TGTGCCAGCAGCTTTATGGGGAACAATGAGCAGTTCTTC.

As concerns this clonotype: This may arise from a read error, as a much more abundant clone is one base away. The CDR3, as DNA: TGTGCCAGCATGGGGACAACCGAGACCTACAATGAGCAGTACTTC. Its protein is CASMGTTETYNEQYF. This chain uses TRBV28 with TRBJ2-1, with a weak D call TRBD1 (6 bases). The closer fit of TRBJ2-7 to the DNA end suggests the J call may be wrong. The CDR3 totals 15 residues. Germline assignment: CDR1 MDHEN and CDR2 SYDVKM.

This clonotype was counted at least ten times. The chain combines TRBV2 with TRBJ2-1, with D perhaps TRBD1 (5 bases). The CDR3 covers 15 residues. The ends were cut back, 6 bases at V and 1 base at J, with 13 bases in the middle. The germline CDR1 and CDR2 sequences are SNHLY and FYNNEI. This CDR3 is CASSPRVLSYNEQFF. The CDR3 DNA reads as TGTGCCAGCAGCCCCAGGGTTTTGTCCTACAATGAGCAGTTCTTC.

The chain joins TRBV9 to TRBJ2-5; weak D call: TRBD1 (5 bases). This CDR3 has 14 residues. V was shortened by 0 bases and J by 5 bases, with 11 bases between the two germline ends. Germline V gene sequence: CDR1 SGDLS, CDR2 YYNGEE. The CDR3 DNA is TGTGCCAGCAGCGTAGAAGGGGTCGGGGAGACCCAGTACTTC. It codes for CASSVEGVGETQYF.

Of note for this clonotype: A read error may be the cause here, since a much bigger clone is one base away. The rearrangement links TRBV5-1 to TRBJ2-5; D not certain. Germline CDR1 and CDR2: SGHRS and YFSETQ. The ends were cut back, 4 bases at V and 5 bases at J, with 15 bases in the middle. The length of the CDR3 is 14 residues. Written as DNA, the CDR3 is TGCGCCAGCAGCGTTGGCAGTCGTGGGGAGACCCAGTACTTC. It translates to CASSVGSRGETQYF.

Written as DNA, the CDR3 is TGTGCCAGCAGCTTACCCTATGAGCGGGGGGGCCCATACAATGAGCAGTTCTTC. Translated, it gives CASSLPYERGGPYNEQFF. The rearrangement joins TRBV11-3 to TRBJ2-1, with 10 bases aligning to TRBD2. The germline V gene encodes CDR1 SGHNT and CDR2 YENEEA. With 2 bases clipped from V and 4 bases from J, the junction kept 11 bases outside the gene matches. The CDR3 consists of 18 residues.

V gene TRBV30 combines with J gene TRBJ2-3, with D unresolved. The germline V and J ends were trimmed by 0 bases and 10 bases, with 8 bases remaining between them. The CDR3 has 11 residues. Germline CDR1 reads GTSNPN; CDR2 reads SVGIG (reference sequence). In nucleotides, the CDR3 is TGTGCCTGGAGTGTACCCCAGGCGCAGTATTTT. Translated, it gives CAWSVPQAQYF.

This clonotype has only one observation. V and J are TRBV20-1 and TRBJ2-1; D possibly corresponds to TRBD2 (5 bases). This CDR3 spans 11 amino acids. Trimming stripped 3 bases from V and 10 bases from J, with 10 bases between. CDR1 and CDR2 (germline): DFQATT, SNEGSKA (reference sequence). The CDR3 DNA follows: TGCAGTGCTAGTCGGACGGGGGAGCAGTTCTTC. Translation gives CSASRTGEQFF.

This clonotype has a handful of counts. The CDR3 is CASSRSYQETQYF. CDR3 coding DNA: TGTGCCAGCAGCCGGTCGTACCAAGAGACCCAGTACTTC. The rearrangement joins TRBV6-6 to TRBJ2-5; D is undetermined. CDR1 is MNHNY, CDR2 SVGAGI, per germline (reference sequence). Trimming pared 6 bases from V and 0 bases from J, leaving 8 bases between. CDR3 length equals 13 residues.

The chain links TRBV6-5 to TRBJ1-4; unclear D gene. This CDR3 has 13 residues. Per the germline V gene, CDR1 is MNHEY and CDR2 is SVGAGI. V dropped 4 bases and J dropped 10 bases, with 13 bases sitting between them. CDR3 DNA sequence: TGTGCCAGCAGTTCCCAAATGCCGGGAAAACTGTTTTTT. It specifies CASSSQMPGKLFF.

The rearrangement uses TRBV27 and TRBJ2-5; 11 bases agree with TRBD2. V was clipped by 6 bases and J by 4 bases; unmatched bases: 1. The CDR3 sequence is 13 residues long. Per the germline V gene, CDR1 is MNHEY and CDR2 is SMNVEV (reference sequence). The CDR3 bases are TGTGCCAGCAGGGGACTAGCGGCAGAGACCCAGTACTTC. Translating gives CASRGLAAETQYF.

The CDR3 nucleotides read TGTGCCAGCAGTGGGACAGCGTATGGCTACACCTTC. Translated: CASSGTAYGYTF. The rearrangement uses TRBV12-3 or TRBV12-4 and TRBJ1-2; 7 bases map to TRBD1. CDR3 length: 12 residues. V shed 5 bases and J 5 bases; nucleotides not matched to a gene: 2.